This is a list of T cell receptor beta chains from one sample in a study of vaccination effects on CD4 cells after COVID-19. Antigen specificity for these receptors is unknown. The data were produced by immunoSEQ multiplex PCR, yet TCRdb's version contains in-frame clones alone and is incomplete. The sample includes more than 50,000 clones, 81% of them seen just once. The sequences come from CD4+ T cells from PBMCs cultured with HCoV-229E spike peptides, collected before COVID-19 vaccination. Every receptor here comes from a human donor who received a COVID-19 vaccine. The CDR3 runs from the conserved cysteine through the conserved F or W. The D gene is left open where the match is weak. Clone size is not always given. Where it is, it says once, few, many or a class for expanded clones.

>TRBV7-9|NA|TRBD1|TRBJ1-2
CASGTGRFGGYTF
TGTGCCAGCGGGACAGGGAGGTTCGGCGGCTACACCTTC
>TRBV7-2|NA|TRBD1|TRBJ1-1
CASSLAGTGVTEAFF
TGTGCCAGCAGCTTAGCGGGGACAGGGGTTACTGAAGCTTTCTTT
>TRBV7-9|NA|TRBD1|TRBJ2-5
CASSSSGQGETQYF
TGTGCCAGCAGCTCCTCTGGACAGGGTGAGACCCAGTACTTC
>TRBV18|NA|NA|TRBJ1-5
CASSPQGSQPQHF
TGTGCCAGCTCACCTCAGGGGAGTCAGCCCCAGCATTTT
>TRBV7-2|NA|NA|TRBJ2-5
CASSLRLEETQYF
TGTGCCAGCAGCCTCAGACTAGAAGAGACCCAGTACTTC
>TRBV19|NA|TRBD2|TRBJ2-3
CASSPLAGGLTDTQYF
TGTGCCAGTAGTCCCCTAGCGGGGGGGCTAACAGATACGCAGTATTTT
>TRBV27|NA|NA|TRBJ1-2
CASSPRVPPYGYTF
TGTGCCAGCAGTCCCAGGGTCCCTCCCTATGGCTACACCTTC
>TRBV12-5|NA|NA|TRBJ2-2
CASGPRGGTNTGELFF
TGTGCTAGTGGTCCAAGAGGGGGTACGAACACCGGGGAGCTGTTTTTT
>TRBV7-3|NA|TRBD2|TRBJ2-1
CASSSGRASNEQFF
TGTGCCAGCAGCTCAGGGAGGGCAAGCAATGAGCAGTTCTTC
>TRBV14|NA|NA|TRBJ2-2
CASSQEGTANTGELFF
TGTGCCAGCAGCCAGGAAGGGACTGCGAACACCGGGGAGCTGTTTTTT
>TRBV6-5|NA|NA|TRBJ1-5
CASSYSIGAGQPQHF
TGTGCCAGCAGTTACTCAATCGGGGCGGGTCAGCCCCAGCATTTT
>TRBV5-1|NA|NA|TRBJ2-2
CASSIGLNTGELFF
TGCGCCAGCAGCATAGGACTCAACACCGGGGAGCTGTTTTTT
>TRBV29-1|NA|TRBD1|TRBJ2-1
CSAAGQGNEQFF
TGCAGCGCTGCGGGACAGGGGAATGAGCAGTTCTTC
>TRBV6-5|NA|TRBD1|TRBJ2-1
CASRGGQGRGNEQFF
TGTGCCAGCAGGGGAGGACAGGGGAGGGGCAATGAGCAGTTCTTC
>TRBV28|few|TRBD1|TRBJ2-1
CASSYPGTGFYNEQFF
TGTGCCAGCAGTTATCCCGGGACAGGGTTTTACAATGAGCAGTTCTTC
>TRBV6-5|NA|NA|TRBJ1-4
CASSWTRNEKLFF
TGTGCCAGCAGTTGGACACGGAATGAAAAACTGTTTTTT
>TRBV5-8|NA|TRBD2|TRBJ2-5
CASSFGGLAGISTETQYF
TGTGCCAGCAGCTTCGGCGGACTAGCGGGGATTAGTACAGAGACCCAGTACTTC
>TRBV5-1|NA|NA|TRBJ1-3
CASSLDRDGNTIYF
TGCGCCAGCAGCTTGGACAGGGACGGAAACACCATATATTTT
>TRBV3-1/TRBV3-2|NA|TRBD1|TRBJ1-6
CASSQTGTGDSPLHF
TGTGCCAGCAGCCAAACCGGGACAGGGGATTCACCCCTCCACTTT
>TRBV18|NA|TRBD1|TRBJ2-3
CASSGTGGSTDTQYF
TGTGCCAGCTCGGGGACAGGGGGATCCACAGATACGCAGTATTTT
>TRBV18|NA|NA|TRBJ2-5
CASSLYFGGETQYF
TGTGCCAGCTCACTATACTTCGGGGGAGAGACCCAGTACTTC
>TRBV6-5|NA|NA|TRBJ2-2
CASSRGTVTTGELFF
TGTGCCAGCAGCCGCGGGACAGTGACCACCGGGGAGCTGTTTTTT
>TRBV5-1|NA|TRBD1|TRBJ2-5
CASSLGDSQETQYF
TGCGCCAGCAGCTTGGGGGACAGCCAGGAGACCCAGTACTTC
>TRBV7-2|NA|NA|TRBJ1-6
CASSLALGASSPLHF
TGTGCCAGCAGCTTAGCGTTGGGGGCAAGTTCACCCCTCCACTTT
>TRBV5-1|once|TRBD1|TRBJ1-6
CASRPGTGGNSPLHF
TGCGCCAGCAGACCAGGGACAGGGGGTAATTCACCCCTCCACTTT
>TRBV3-1/TRBV3-2|NA|NA|TRBJ2-2
CASSPTGIAVTGELFF
TGTGCCAGCAGCCCGACAGGGATAGCGGTAACCGGGGAGCTGTTTTTT
>TRBV3-1/TRBV3-2|NA|NA|TRBJ2-1
CASSQDISGTREQFF
TGTGCCAGCAGCCAAGATATCAGTGGGACCCGGGAGCAGTTCTTC
>TRBV10-2|NA|NA|TRBJ2-1
CASSHGAHNEQFF
TGCGCCAGCAGTCACGGGGCTCACAATGAGCAGTTCTTC
>TRBV27|NA|TRBD1|TRBJ1-2
CASSSSDRVYGYTF
TGTGCCAGCAGTTCCTCGGACAGGGTCTATGGCTACACCTTC
>TRBV10-1|NA|NA|TRBJ2-2
CASSRVREKTGELFF
TGCGCCAGCAGTCGGGTCAGGGAGAAGACCGGGGAGCTGTTTTTT
>TRBV4-1|NA|TRBD1|TRBJ1-2
CASSQEPGTGFLDYGYTF
TGCGCCAGCAGCCAAGAACCGGGGACAGGGTTTTTGGACTATGGCTACACCTTC
>TRBV7-2|NA|NA|TRBJ1-2
CASSLGGARGNTF
TGTGCCAGCAGCTTAGGGGGGGCACGGGGCAACACCTTC
>TRBV7-7|once|TRBD2|TRBJ2-1
CASSKLAGGIMNEQFF
TGTGCCAGCAGCAAACTAGCGGGGGGGATTATGAATGAGCAGTTCTTC
>TRBV7-9|NA|TRBD1|TRBJ1-2
CASRTQYRGGGYTF
TGTGCCAGCAGGACCCAATACAGGGGAGGCGGCTACACCTTC
>TRBV15|NA|TRBD1|TRBJ1-6
CATSRGQGASSPLHF
TGTGCCACCAGCAGAGGACAGGGGGCGTCTTCACCCCTCCACTTT
>TRBV11-3|NA|TRBD1|TRBJ2-2
CASSSRQGSSGELFF
TGTGCCAGCAGCTCAAGACAGGGGAGTAGTGGGGAGCTGTTTTTT
>TRBV6-2/TRBV6-3|few|NA|TRBJ1-3
CASSYSGHISGNTIYF
TGTGCCAGCAGTTACAGCGGACACATCTCTGGAAACACCATATATTTT
>TRBV10-1|NA|TRBD1|TRBJ2-3
CASSDPEGATDTQYF
TGCGCCAGCAGTGACCCCGAGGGGGCTACAGATACGCAGTATTTT
>TRBV6-1|once|NA|TRBJ2-5
CASSDPLAGLQETQYF
TGTGCCAGCAGTGATCCGTTGGCGGGTCTACAAGAGACCCAGTACTTC
>TRBV12-3/TRBV12-4|once|TRBD1|TRBJ1-1
CASRSTGGPEAFF
TGTGCCAGCCGGTCGACAGGGGGCCCTGAAGCTTTCTTT
>TRBV6-5|NA|TRBD1|TRBJ2-3
CASRTPGGADTQYF
TGTGCCAGCAGAACCCCAGGGGGCGCAGATACGCAGTATTTT
>TRBV7-9|NA|NA|TRBJ1-5
CASSTEQGPSNQPQHF
TGTGCCAGCAGCACCGAACAGGGCCCTAGCAATCAGCCCCAGCATTTT
>TRBV19|once|NA|TRBJ2-5
CASSIAKTETQYF
TGTGCCAGTAGTATTGCCAAGACGGAGACCCAGTACTTC
>TRBV6-6|NA|TRBD2|TRBJ2-1
CASSSLAGVEQFF
TGTGCCAGCAGTTCGCTAGCGGGGGTTGAGCAGTTCTTC
>TRBV2|few|NA|TRBJ2-1
CASRGSGNEQFF
TGTGCCAGCAGGGGGAGCGGCAATGAGCAGTTCTTC